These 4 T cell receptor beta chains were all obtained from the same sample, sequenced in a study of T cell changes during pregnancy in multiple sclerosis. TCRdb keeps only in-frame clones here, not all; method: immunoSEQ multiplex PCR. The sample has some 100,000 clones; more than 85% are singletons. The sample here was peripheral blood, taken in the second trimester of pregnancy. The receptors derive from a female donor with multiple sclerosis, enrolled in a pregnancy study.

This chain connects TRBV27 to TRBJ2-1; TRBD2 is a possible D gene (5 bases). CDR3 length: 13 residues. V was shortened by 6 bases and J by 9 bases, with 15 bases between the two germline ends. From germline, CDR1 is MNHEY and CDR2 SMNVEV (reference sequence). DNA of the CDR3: TGTGCCAGCAGGGTTGGAGGATCGAGTGAGCAGTTCTTC. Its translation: CASRVGGSSEQFF.

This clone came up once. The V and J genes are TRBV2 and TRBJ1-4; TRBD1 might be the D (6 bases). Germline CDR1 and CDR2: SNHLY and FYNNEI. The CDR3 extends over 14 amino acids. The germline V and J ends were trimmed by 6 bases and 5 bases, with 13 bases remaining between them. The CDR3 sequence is CASRKDSVNEKLFF. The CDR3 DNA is TGTGCCAGCAGAAAGGACAGCGTCAATGAAAAACTGTTTTTT.

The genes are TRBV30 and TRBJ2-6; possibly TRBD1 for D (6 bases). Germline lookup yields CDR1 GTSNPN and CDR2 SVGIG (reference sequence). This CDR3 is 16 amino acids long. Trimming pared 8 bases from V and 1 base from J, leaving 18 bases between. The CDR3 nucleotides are TGTGCCGGGCAGGACAGTGGTGTATCTGGGGCCAACGTCCTGACTTTC. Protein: CAGQDSGVSGANVLTF.

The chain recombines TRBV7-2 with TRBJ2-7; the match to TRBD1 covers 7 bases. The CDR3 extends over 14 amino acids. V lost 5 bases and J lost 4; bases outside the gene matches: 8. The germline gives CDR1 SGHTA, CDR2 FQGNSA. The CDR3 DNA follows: TGTGCCAGCAGCCGGACGCCAGGGGGTTACGAGCAGTACTTC. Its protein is CASSRTPGGYEQYF.